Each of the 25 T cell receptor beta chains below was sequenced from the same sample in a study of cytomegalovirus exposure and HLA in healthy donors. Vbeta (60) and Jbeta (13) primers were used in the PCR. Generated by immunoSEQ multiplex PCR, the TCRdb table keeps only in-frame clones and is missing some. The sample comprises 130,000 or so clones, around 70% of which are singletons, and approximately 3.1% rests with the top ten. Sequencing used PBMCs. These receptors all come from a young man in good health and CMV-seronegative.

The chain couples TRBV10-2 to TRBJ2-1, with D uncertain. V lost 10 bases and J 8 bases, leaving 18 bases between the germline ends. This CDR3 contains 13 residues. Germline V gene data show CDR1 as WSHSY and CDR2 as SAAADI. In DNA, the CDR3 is TGCGCCATCCTAGACGGGTTCCGCGATGAGCAGTTCTTC. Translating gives CAILDGFRDEQFF.

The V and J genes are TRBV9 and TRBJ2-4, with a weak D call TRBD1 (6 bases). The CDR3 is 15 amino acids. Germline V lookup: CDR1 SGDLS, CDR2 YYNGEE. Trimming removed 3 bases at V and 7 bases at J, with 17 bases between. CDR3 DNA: TGTGCCAGCAGCGCTCAGGACAGTTTTGCGAACATTCAGTACTTC. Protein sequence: CASSAQDSFANIQYF.

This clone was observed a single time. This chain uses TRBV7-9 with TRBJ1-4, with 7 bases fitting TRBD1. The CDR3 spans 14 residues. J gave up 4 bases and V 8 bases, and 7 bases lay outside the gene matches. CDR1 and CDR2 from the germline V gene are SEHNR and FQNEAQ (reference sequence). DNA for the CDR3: TGTGCCAGCTCGCCGGGACAGCGTAATGAAAAACTGTTTTTT. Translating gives CASSPGQRNEKLFF. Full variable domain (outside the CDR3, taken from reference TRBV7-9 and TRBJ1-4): DTGVSQNPRHKITKRGQNVTFRCDPISEHNRLYWYRQTLGQGPEFLTYFQNEAQLEKSRLLSDRFSAERPKGSFSTLEIQRTEQGDSAMYLCASSPGQRNEKLFFGSGTQLSVL.

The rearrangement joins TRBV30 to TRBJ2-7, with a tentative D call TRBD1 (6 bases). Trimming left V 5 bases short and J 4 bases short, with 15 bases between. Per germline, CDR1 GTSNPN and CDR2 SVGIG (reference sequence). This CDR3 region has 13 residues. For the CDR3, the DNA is TGTGCCTGGGGGGCAGGGGTAAGGTACGAGCAGTACTTC. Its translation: CAWGAGVRYEQYF.

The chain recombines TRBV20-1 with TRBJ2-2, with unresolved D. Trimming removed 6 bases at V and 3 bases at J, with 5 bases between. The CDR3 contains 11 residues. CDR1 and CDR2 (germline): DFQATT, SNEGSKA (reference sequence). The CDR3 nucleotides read TGCAGTGCCTCGGACACCGGGGAGCTGTTTTTT. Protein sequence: CSASDTGELFF.

The CDR3 DNA follows: TGTGCCAGCAGTTCCCAGTGGGAGGGGAGACAGCCCCAGCATTTT. Protein: CASSSQWEGRQPQHF. This rearrangement joins TRBV28 to TRBJ1-5; TRBD1 might be the D (5 bases). Per the germline V gene, CDR1 is MDHEN and CDR2 is SYDVKM. The CDR3 runs to 15 residues. V was pared by 4 bases and J by 7 bases, with 17 bases between.

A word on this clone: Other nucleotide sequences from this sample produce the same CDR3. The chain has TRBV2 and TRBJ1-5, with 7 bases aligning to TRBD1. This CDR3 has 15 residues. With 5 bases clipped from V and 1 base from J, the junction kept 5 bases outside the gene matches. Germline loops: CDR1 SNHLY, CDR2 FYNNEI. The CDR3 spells CASSRGGGSNQPQHF. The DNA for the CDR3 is TGTGCCAGCAGTCGAGGGGGCGGGAGCAATCAGCCCCAGCATTTT.

Here the CDR3 reads CATSSGRSSYEQYF. The DNA for the CDR3 is TGTGCCACCAGCAGCGGGAGGAGCTCCTACGAGCAGTACTTC. The chain has TRBV15 and TRBJ2-7; 7 nucleotides line up with TRBD2. Germline trimming cut 3 bases from V and 0 bases from J; bases unmatched to any gene: 2. Germline CDR1 reads LNHNV; CDR2 reads YYDKDF (reference sequence). This CDR3 comprises 14 residues.

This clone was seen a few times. The CDR3: CASRRGDSYEQYF. The CDR3 coding sequence is TGTGCCAGCAGGCGGGGGGACTCCTACGAGCAGTACTTC. The genes are TRBV6-5 and TRBJ2-7; 8 positions match TRBD2. Germline CDR1 and CDR2: MNHEY and SVGAGI. V lost 6 bases and J lost 0; bases outside the gene matches: 1. CDR3 length: 13 residues.

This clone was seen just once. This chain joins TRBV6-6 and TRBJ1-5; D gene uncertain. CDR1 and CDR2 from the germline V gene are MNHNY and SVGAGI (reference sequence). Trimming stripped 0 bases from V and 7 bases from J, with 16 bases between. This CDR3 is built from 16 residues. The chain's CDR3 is CASSYSVGVGKQPQHF. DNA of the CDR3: TGTGCCAGCAGTTACTCGGTCGGGGTCGGGAAGCAGCCCCAGCATTTT.

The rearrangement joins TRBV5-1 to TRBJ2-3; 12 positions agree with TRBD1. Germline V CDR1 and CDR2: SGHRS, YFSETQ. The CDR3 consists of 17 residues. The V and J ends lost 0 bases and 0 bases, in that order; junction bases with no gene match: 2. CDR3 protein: CASSLGDRGLSTDTQYF. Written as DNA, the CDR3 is TGCGCCAGCAGCTTGGGGGACAGGGGGCTGAGCACAGATACGCAGTATTTT. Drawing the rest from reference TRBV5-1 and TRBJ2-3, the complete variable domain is KAGVTQTPRYLIKTRGQQVTLSCSPISGHRSVSWYQQTPGQGLQFLFEYFSETQRNKGNFPGRFSGRQFSNSRSEMNVSTLELGDSALYLCASSLGDRGLSTDTQYFGPGTRLTVL.

The DNA for the CDR3 is TGTGCCAGCAGCGTAGGTTTGGAGTCGGACACTGAAGCTTTCTTT. As protein: CASSVGLESDTEAFF. The V gene is TRBV9, the J gene TRBJ1-1, with D uncertain. There are 15 residues in the CDR3. From germline, CDR1 is SGDLS and CDR2 YYNGEE. Trimming cost V 0 bases and J 3 bases, with 12 bases left between them.

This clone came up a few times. The CDR3 spells CSVKKGTSGSYEQYF. The CDR3 bases are TGCAGCGTTAAGAAAGGGACTAGCGGGAGTTACGAGCAGTACTTC. The rearrangement links TRBV29-1 to TRBJ2-7, with 14 bases identical to TRBD2. CDR3 length: 15 amino acids. CDR1 SQVTM and CDR2 ANQGSEA come from the germline V gene. The V gene end was trimmed by 5 bases and the J gene end by 4 bases; junction bases not matched to a gene: 7.

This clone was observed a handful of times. The CDR3 here is CASSRGQGYTGELFF. The CDR3 DNA reads TGCGCCAGCAGCCGAGGACAGGGTTACACCGGGGAGCTGTTTTTT. The chain couples TRBV4-1 to TRBJ2-2, with TRBD1 matching 8 bases. The CDR3 sequence is 15 residues long. The V segment lost 4 bases and the J segment 3 bases; nucleotides outside the gene matches: 4. The germline CDR1 and CDR2 sequences are MGHRA and YSYEKL.

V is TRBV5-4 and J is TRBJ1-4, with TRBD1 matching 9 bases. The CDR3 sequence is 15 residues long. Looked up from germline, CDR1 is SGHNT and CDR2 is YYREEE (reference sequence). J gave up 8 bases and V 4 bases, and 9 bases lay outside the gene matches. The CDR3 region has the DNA TGTGCCAGCAGCAAGGAACAGGGGGCTCAGGAAAAACTGTTTTTT. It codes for CASSKEQGAQEKLFF.

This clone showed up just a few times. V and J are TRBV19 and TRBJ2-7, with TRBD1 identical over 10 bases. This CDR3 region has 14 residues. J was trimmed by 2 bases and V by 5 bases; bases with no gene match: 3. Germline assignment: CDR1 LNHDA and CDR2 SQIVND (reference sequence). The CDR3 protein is CASSSGTGAYEQYF. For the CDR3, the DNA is TGTGCCAGTAGTTCCGGGACAGGGGCCTACGAGCAGTACTTC.

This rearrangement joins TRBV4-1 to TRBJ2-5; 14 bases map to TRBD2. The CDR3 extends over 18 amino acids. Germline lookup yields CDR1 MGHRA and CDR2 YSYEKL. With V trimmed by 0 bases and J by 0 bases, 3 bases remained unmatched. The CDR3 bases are TGCGCCAGCAGCCAAGATTGGACTAGCGGGGGGTACCAAGAGACCCAGTACTTC. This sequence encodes CASSQDWTSGGYQETQYF.

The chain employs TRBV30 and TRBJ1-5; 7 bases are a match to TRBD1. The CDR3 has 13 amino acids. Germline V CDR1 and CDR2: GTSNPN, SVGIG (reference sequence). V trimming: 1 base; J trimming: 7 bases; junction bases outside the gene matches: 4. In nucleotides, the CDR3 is TGTGCCTGGAGTGAGGGGGCAGGGCAGCCCCAGCATTTT. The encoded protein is CAWSEGAGQPQHF.

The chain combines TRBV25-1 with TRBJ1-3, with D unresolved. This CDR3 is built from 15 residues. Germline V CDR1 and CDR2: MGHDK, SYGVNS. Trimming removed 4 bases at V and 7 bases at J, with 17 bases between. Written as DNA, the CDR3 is TGTGCCAGCAGTGGCCCATCCGGACGAGGGAACACCATATATTTT. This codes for CASSGPSGRGNTIYF.

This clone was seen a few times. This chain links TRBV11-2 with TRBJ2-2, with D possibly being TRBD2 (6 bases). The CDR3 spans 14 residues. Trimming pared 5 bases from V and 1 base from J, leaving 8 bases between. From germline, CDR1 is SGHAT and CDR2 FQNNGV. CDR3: CASSLSGNTGELFF. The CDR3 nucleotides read TGTGCCAGCAGCCTTAGCGGGAACACCGGGGAGCTGTTTTTT.

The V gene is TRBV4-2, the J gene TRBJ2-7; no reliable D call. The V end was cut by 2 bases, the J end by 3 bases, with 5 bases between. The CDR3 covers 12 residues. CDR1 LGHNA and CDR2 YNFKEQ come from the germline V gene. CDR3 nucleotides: TGTGCCAGCAGCCAACCGGGCTACGAGCAGTACTTC. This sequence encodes CASSQPGYEQYF.

In DNA, the CDR3 is TGTGCCAGCAGCCAAACTAGAGCCTCTGGGGCCAACGTCCTGACTTTC. Encoded protein: CASSQTRASGANVLTF. The rearrangement uses TRBV7-2 and TRBJ2-6; D is possibly TRBD2 (5 bases). Germline CDR1 and CDR2: SGHTA and FQGNSA. The CDR3 totals 16 residues. V was pared by 5 bases and J by 0 bases, with 11 bases between.

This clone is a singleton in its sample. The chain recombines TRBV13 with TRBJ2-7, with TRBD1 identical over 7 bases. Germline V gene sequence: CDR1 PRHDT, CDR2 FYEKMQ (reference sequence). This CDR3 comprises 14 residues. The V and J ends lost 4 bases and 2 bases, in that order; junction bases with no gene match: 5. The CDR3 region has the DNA TGTGCCAGCAGCTCAAAGACAGGGACCTACGAGCAGTACTTC. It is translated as CASSSKTGTYEQYF.

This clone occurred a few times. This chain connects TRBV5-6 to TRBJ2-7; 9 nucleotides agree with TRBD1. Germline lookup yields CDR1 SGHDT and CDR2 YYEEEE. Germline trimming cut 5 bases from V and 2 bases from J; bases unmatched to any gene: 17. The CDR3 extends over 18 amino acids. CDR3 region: CASRLTGQGSLFAYEQYF. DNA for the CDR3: TGTGCCAGCAGGCTCACGGGACAGGGCTCGCTTTTCGCCTACGAGCAGTACTTC.

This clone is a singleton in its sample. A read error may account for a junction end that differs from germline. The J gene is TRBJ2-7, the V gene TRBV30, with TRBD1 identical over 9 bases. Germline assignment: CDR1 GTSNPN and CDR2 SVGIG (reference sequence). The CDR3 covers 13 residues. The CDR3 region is CAWSEATGTGLHF. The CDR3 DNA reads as TGTGCCTGGAGTGAAGCGACCGGGACAGGGCTTCACTTC.